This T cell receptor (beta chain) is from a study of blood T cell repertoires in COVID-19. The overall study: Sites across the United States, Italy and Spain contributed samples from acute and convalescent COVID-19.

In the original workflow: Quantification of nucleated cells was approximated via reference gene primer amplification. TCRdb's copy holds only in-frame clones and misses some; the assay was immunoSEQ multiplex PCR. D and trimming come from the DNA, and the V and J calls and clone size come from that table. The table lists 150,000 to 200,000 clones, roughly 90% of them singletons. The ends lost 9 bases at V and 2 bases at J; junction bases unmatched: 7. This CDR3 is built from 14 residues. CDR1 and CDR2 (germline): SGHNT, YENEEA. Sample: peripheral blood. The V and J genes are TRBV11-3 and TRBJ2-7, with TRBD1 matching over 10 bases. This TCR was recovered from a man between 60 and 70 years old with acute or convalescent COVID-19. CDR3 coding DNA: TGTGCCAGTTCGGCAGGACAGGGGGCCTACGAGCAGTACTTC. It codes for CASSAGQGAYEQYF.